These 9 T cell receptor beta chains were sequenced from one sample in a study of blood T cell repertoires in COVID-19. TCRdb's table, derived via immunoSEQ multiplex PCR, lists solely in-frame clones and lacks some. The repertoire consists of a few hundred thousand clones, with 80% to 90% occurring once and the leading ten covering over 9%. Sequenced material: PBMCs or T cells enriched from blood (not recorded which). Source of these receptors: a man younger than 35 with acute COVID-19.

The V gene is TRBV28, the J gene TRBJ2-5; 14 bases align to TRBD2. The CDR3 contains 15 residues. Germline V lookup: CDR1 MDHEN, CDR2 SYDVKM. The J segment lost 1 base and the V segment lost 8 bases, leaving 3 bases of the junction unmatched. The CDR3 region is CASQTSGRVQETQYF. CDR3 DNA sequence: TGTGCCAGCCAGACTAGCGGGAGGGTCCAAGAGACCCAGTACTTC.

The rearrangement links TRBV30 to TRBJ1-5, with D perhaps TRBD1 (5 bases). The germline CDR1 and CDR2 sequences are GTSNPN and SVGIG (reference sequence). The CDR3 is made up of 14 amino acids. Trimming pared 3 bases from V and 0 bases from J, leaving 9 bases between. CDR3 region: CAWRGQGSNQPQHF. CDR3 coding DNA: TGTGCCTGGAGGGGTCAGGGTAGCAATCAGCCCCAGCATTTT.

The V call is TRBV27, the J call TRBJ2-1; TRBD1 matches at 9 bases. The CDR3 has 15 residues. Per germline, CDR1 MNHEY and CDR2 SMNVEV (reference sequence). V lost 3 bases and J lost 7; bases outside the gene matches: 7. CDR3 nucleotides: TGTGCCAGCAGTTTGGCGGGACAGGGTATGAATGAGCAGTTCTTC. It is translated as CASSLAGQGMNEQFF.

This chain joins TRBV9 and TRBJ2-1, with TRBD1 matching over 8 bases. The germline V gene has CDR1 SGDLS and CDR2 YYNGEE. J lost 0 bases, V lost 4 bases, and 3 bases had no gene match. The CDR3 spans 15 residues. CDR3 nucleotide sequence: TGTGCCAGCAGCACAGGGGGAGACTCCTACAATGAGCAGTTCTTC. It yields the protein CASSTGGDSYNEQFF. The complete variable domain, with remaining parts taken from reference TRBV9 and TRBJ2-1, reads DSGVTQTPKHLITATGQRVTLRCSPRSGDLSVYWYQQSLDQGLQFLIQYYNGEERAKGNILERFSAQQFPDLHSELNLSSLELGDSALYFCASSTGGDSYNEQFFGPGTRLTVL.

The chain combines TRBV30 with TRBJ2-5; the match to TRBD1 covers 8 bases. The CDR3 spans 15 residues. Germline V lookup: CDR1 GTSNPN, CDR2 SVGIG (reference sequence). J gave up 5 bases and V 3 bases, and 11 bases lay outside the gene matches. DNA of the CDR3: TGTGCCTGGAGCCTAGGACAGGGTGTCTTTGAGACCCAGTACTTC. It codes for CAWSLGQGVFETQYF.

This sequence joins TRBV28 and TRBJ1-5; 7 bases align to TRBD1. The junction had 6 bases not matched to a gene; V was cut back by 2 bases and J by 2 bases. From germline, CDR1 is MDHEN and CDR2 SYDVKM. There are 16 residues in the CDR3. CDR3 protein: CASSLPGGEGNQPQHF. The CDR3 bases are TGTGCCAGCAGTTTACCAGGGGGAGAGGGCAATCAGCCCCAGCATTTT.

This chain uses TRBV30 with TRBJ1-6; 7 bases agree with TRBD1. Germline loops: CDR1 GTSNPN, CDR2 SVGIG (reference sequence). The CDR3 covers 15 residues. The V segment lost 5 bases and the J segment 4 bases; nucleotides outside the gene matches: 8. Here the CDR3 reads CAWAEGQTYNSPLHF. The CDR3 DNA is TGTGCCTGGGCGGAGGGACAGACTTATAATTCACCCCTCCACTTT.

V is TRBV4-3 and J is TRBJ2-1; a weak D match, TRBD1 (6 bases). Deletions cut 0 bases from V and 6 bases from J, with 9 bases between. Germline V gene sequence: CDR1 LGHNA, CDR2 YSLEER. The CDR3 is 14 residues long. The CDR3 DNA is TGCGCCAGCAGCCAAGACTTAGGGGGCAATGAGCAGTTCTTC. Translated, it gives CASSQDLGGNEQFF.

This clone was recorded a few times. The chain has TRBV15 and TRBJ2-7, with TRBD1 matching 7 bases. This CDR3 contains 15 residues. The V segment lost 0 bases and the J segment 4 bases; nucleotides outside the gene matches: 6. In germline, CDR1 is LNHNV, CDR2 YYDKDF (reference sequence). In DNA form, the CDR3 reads TGTGCCACCAGCAGAGATAGGCGACAGGGATACGAGCAGTACTTC. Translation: CATSRDRRQGYEQYF.